This T cell receptor (beta chain) came from a study of cytomegalovirus exposure and HLA in healthy donors. Generated by immunoSEQ multiplex PCR, the TCRdb table keeps only in-frame clones and is missing some. The sample lists about 130,000 clones, roughly 87% occurring once. Trimming removed 6 bases at V and 0 bases at J, with 14 bases between. The CDR3 covers 15 residues. Germline V gene data show CDR1 as ENHRY and CDR2 as SYGVKD. The specimen was PBMCs. The chain recombines TRBV10-3 with TRBJ2-5, with D possibly matching TRBD2 (6 bases). This clonotype originated in a woman aged 18-35 years in good health and CMV-seropositive. The DNA for the CDR3 is TGTGCCATCAGGGCGGGACTGTCAAACCAAGAGACCCAGTACTTC. This gives the protein CAIRAGLSNQETQYF.